One sample yielded the 27 T cell receptor beta chains listed below, sequenced in a study of T cell responses to AZD1222 COVID-19 vaccine. Assay used: immunoSEQ multiplex PCR; TCRdb lists only in-frame clones, some missing. The sample holds roughly 110,000 clones, 88% seen once. The sequencing here drew on peripheral blood, taken 28 days after the second AZD1222 dose. Every receptor here comes from an adult who received the AZD1222 COVID-19 vaccine.

In this sample, this clone turned up once. The genes are TRBV2 and TRBJ1-2; tentative D call: TRBD1 (6 bases). The CDR3 length is 12 residues. Trimming left V 11 bases short and J 2 bases short, with 12 bases between. Germline values: CDR1 SNHLY, CDR2 FYNNEI. CDR3: CAGQTVNYGYTF. The CDR3 nucleotides are TGTGCCGGACAGACGGTCAACTATGGCTACACCTTC.

The table lists this clone with a few counts. The chain is built from TRBV18 and TRBJ1-1; D is ambiguous. The CDR3 is made up of 14 amino acids. Trimming removed 3 bases from V and 3 bases from J, with 11 bases in between. Germline loops: CDR1 KGHSH, CDR2 LQKENI. The CDR3 spells CASSPVAVDTEAFF. In DNA form, the CDR3 reads TGTGCCAGCTCACCCGTAGCAGTTGACACTGAAGCTTTCTTT.

A word on this clone: A much bigger clone sits one base away, suggesting this may be a read error. Other DNA sequences in this sample translate to the same CDR3. This chain uses TRBV12-3 or TRBV12-4 with TRBJ2-7; possibly TRBD2 for D (6 bases). This CDR3 region has 12 residues. The CDR3, as DNA: TGTGCCAGCAGTGTACTAGCAAGGGAGCAGTACTTT. Its translation is CASSVLAREQYF.

V and J are TRBV12-3 or TRBV12-4 and TRBJ1-1; no firm D call. Trimming removed 0 bases at V and 11 bases at J, with 10 bases between. This CDR3 comprises 12 residues. The DNA for the CDR3 is TGTGCCAGCAGTTTAGCGCCGGCGGCGGCTTTCTTT. This encodes CASSLAPAAAFF.

The rearrangement uses TRBV19 and TRBJ2-3; TRBD1 aligns across 9 bases. CDR3 size: 15 residues. V shed 5 bases, J shed 5 bases, and the junction held 8 bases outside the gene matches. In germline, CDR1 is LNHDA, CDR2 SQIVND (reference sequence). The CDR3 loop reads CASSSTGGLVDTQYF. The CDR3 coding sequence is TGTGCCAGTAGTTCGACAGGGGGTTTGGTAGATACGCAGTATTTT.

The chain recombines TRBV7-8 with TRBJ1-5; the D gene is possibly TRBD1 (6 bases). Trimming shortened V by 0 bases and J by 6 bases, and 12 bases separated the two germline ends. Germline CDR1 SGHVS, CDR2 FQNEAQ. This CDR3 spans 15 amino acids. The CDR3 bases are TGTGCCAGCAGCTTAGCGTCGGGGGCACCTCAGCCCCAGCATTTT. It specifies CASSLASGAPQPQHF.

The J gene is TRBJ1-6, the V gene TRBV12-3 or TRBV12-4; D is unclear. The V end lost 6 bases, the J end lost 14 bases, and 14 bases lay between the germline ends. This CDR3 spans 12 amino acids. This CDR3 reads CASRFSLEALHF. CDR3 in DNA: TGTGCCAGCAGGTTCTCCCTAGAGGCCCTCCACTTT.

This clone was detected once. This chain uses TRBV7-2 with TRBJ1-1, with a possible D match to TRBD1 (5 bases). The V gene's germline CDR1 is SGHTA and CDR2 FQGNSA. Trimming took 6 bases from V and 1 from J, leaving 9 bases between them. The CDR3 loop spans 13 amino acids. CDR3 in DNA: TGTGCCAGCAGAAGAGACAGGAACACTGAAGCTTTCTTT. Its translation: CASRRDRNTEAFF.

V and J are TRBV19 and TRBJ1-2; no clear D. Germline V gene lookup returns CDR1 LNHDA and CDR2 SQIVND (reference sequence). The V end lost 8 bases, the J end lost 8 bases, and 12 bases lay between the germline ends. CDR3 length equals 11 residues. The CDR3 sequence is CASDGLRGYTF. The CDR3 DNA is TGTGCCAGTGACGGACTTAGGGGCTACACCTTC.

This clone showed up just a few times. The chain joins TRBV7-9 to TRBJ2-2; D unclear. V lost 5 bases and J 4 bases, leaving 5 bases between the germline ends. The CDR3 extends over 12 amino acids. The germline V gene encodes CDR1 SEHNR and CDR2 FQNEAQ (reference sequence). CDR3 in amino acids: CASSRPTGELFF. The CDR3 DNA follows: TGTGCCAGCAGCCGGCCCACCGGGGAGCTGTTTTTT.

The chain recombines TRBV20-1 with TRBJ1-1; weak D call: TRBD1 (5 bases). V shed 3 bases and J shed 3 bases, with 11 bases lying between them. CDR1 DFQATT and CDR2 SNEGSKA come from the germline V gene (reference sequence). The CDR3 runs 13 residues. CDR3 DNA: TGCAGTGCTAGTTCGGGGCCGTACACTGAAGCTTTCTTT. This encodes CSASSGPYTEAFF.

The CDR3 DNA reads as TGTGCCAGCAGTTACTCATCAGGGGACTATGGCTACACCTTC. Translated, it gives CASSYSSGDYGYTF. V gene TRBV6-5 combines with J gene TRBJ1-2, with D possibly TRBD1 on 6 matching bases. Germline V CDR1 and CDR2: MNHEY, SVGAGI. CDR3 length: 14 amino acids. The V end lost 0 bases, the J end lost 3 bases, and 8 bases lay between the germline ends.

CDR3 DNA sequence: TGTGCCAGCAGCTTAGAGACGTCAGCTTACAATGAGCAGTTCTTC. Translating gives CASSLETSAYNEQFF. The chain has TRBV11-2 and TRBJ2-1; D gene uncertain. The CDR3 is 15 amino acids. Germline loops: CDR1 SGHAT, CDR2 FQNNGV. Deletions cut 0 bases from V and 4 bases from J, with 10 bases between.

The chain has TRBV18 and TRBJ2-5, with 12 nucleotides matching TRBD2. The germline CDR1 and CDR2 sequences are KGHSH and LQKENI. V lost 6 bases to trimming and J lost 3 bases; unmatched junction nucleotides: 2. The CDR3 loop spans 14 amino acids. The CDR3 sequence is CASSRTSGKETQYF. CDR3 nucleotides: TGTGCCAGCTCTCGGACTAGCGGGAAAGAGACCCAGTACTTC.

The rearrangement links TRBV6-4 to TRBJ2-1; D not resolved. The CDR3 runs 12 residues. CDR1 and CDR2 from the germline V gene are MRHNA and SNTAGT. V was cut by 0 bases and J by 5 bases, with 2 bases left in between. The CDR3 sequence is CASSDSHNEQFF. The DNA for the CDR3 is TGTGCCAGCAGTGACTCGCACAATGAGCAGTTCTTC.

CDR3 DNA: TGTGCCAGCAGGATTCGACAGGGACCCCCCTACGAGCAGTACTTC. Protein product: CASRIRQGPPYEQYF. The chain has TRBV11-2 and TRBJ2-7, with 7 bases aligning to TRBD1. The V segment lost 6 bases and the J segment 2 bases; nucleotides outside the gene matches: 10. CDR3 length: 15 amino acids. CDR1 SGHAT and CDR2 FQNNGV come from the germline V gene.

This chain uses TRBV2 with TRBJ1-2; the match to TRBD1 covers 9 bases. The CDR3 totals 13 residues. With V trimmed by 6 bases and J by 4 bases, 3 bases remained unmatched. Germline values: CDR1 SNHLY, CDR2 FYNNEI. The chain's CDR3 is CASRGTGTYGYTF. CDR3 coding DNA: TGTGCCAGCAGGGGGACAGGGACCTATGGCTACACCTTC.

The rearrangement uses TRBV7-3 and TRBJ2-3; no firm D call. There are 13 residues in the CDR3. Germline CDR1 SGHTA, CDR2 FQGTGA. V lost 5 bases, J lost 2 bases, and 8 bases lay in between. The CDR3 protein is CASSHANTDTQYF. The CDR3 DNA is TGTGCCAGCAGCCACGCGAACACAGATACGCAGTATTTT.

On this clone: At one of its ends the junction is not consistent with the germline gene, which may arise from a read error. This chain connects TRBV12-5 to TRBJ1-1, with a tentative D call TRBD1 (5 bases). The CDR3 has 11 amino acids. Germline loops: CDR1 LGHNT, CDR2 FRNRAP. The DNA for the CDR3 is TGTGCTAGTGGTTTGGGGGTCGGGGCCGTCTTT. This codes for CASGLGVGAVF.

V gene TRBV6-4 combines with J gene TRBJ2-3; 15 bases agree with TRBD2. Germline values: CDR1 MRHNA, CDR2 SNTAGT. The CDR3 is 16 amino acids. With 2 bases clipped from V and 6 bases from J, the junction kept 3 bases outside the gene matches. As DNA, the CDR3 is TGTGCCAGCAGTGACGGACTAGCGGGGGGGCCCGATACGCAGTATTTT. It specifies CASSDGLAGGPDTQYF.

V usage is TRBV4-3 and J usage is TRBJ1-6; D remains unclear. Germline V lookup: CDR1 LGHNA, CDR2 YSLEER. V was pared by 2 bases and J by 7 bases, with 6 bases between. The CDR3 sequence is 13 residues long. The CDR3 DNA reads TGCGCCAGCAGCCAAACCCCAAATTCACCCCTCCACTTT. Translation gives CASSQTPNSPLHF.

This sequence joins TRBV29-1 and TRBJ1-2, with 8 bases that match TRBD1. The CDR3 contains 14 residues. Germline values: CDR1 SQVTM, CDR2 ANQGSEA. The V and J ends lost 7 bases and 8 bases, in that order; junction bases with no gene match: 15. The CDR3 is CSDRTADRVEGYTF. The CDR3 DNA reads as TGCAGCGACAGGACCGCGGACAGGGTGGAAGGCTACACCTTC.

The chain joins TRBV7-9 to TRBJ1-2; D is ambiguous. CDR1 is SEHNR, CDR2 FQNEAQ, per germline (reference sequence). Trimming cost V 0 bases and J 2 bases, with 10 bases left between them. The CDR3 length is 15 residues. CDR3 loop: CASSLAGLGNYGYTF. The CDR3 DNA reads as TGTGCCAGCAGCTTAGCGGGTTTGGGCAACTATGGCTACACCTTC.

The chain uses TRBV6-2 or TRBV6-3 and TRBJ1-2; D is uncertain. Looked up from germline, CDR1 is MNHEY and CDR2 is SVGEGT. Trimming left V 5 bases short and J 3 bases short, with 4 bases between. The CDR3 is made up of 11 amino acids. CDR3 DNA: TGTGCCAGCAGTAACTACTATGGCTACACCTTC. This sequence encodes CASSNYYGYTF.

The chain links TRBV7-2 to TRBJ1-1, with 8 bases that match TRBD1. The length of the CDR3 is 17 residues. Germline CDR1 is SGHTA and CDR2 is FQGNSA. V shed 1 base and J 6 bases; nucleotides not matched to a gene: 13. CDR3 protein: CASSLVAWTGKTAEAFF. The DNA of the CDR3 is TGTGCCAGCAGCTTAGTTGCCTGGACAGGGAAAACAGCTGAAGCTTTCTTT.

J is TRBJ1-1 and V is TRBV7-2; D call uncertain. The CDR3 runs to 13 residues. V shed 2 bases and J shed 4 bases, with 8 bases lying between them. Germline CDR1 and CDR2: SGHTA and FQGNSA. The CDR3 protein is CASSLRWLTEAFF. The CDR3 region has the DNA TGTGCCAGCAGCTTACGGTGGCTCACTGAAGCTTTCTTT.

The rearrangement links TRBV28 to TRBJ2-7; tentative D call: TRBD1 (6 bases). Trimming took 6 bases from V and 3 from J, leaving 18 bases between them. The germline V gene encodes CDR1 MDHEN and CDR2 SYDVKM. The CDR3 is made up of 15 amino acids. CDR3 region: CASSETGSRYYEQYF. The CDR3 DNA follows: TGTGCCAGCAGCGAAACAGGGTCTCGCTACTACGAGCAGTACTTC.